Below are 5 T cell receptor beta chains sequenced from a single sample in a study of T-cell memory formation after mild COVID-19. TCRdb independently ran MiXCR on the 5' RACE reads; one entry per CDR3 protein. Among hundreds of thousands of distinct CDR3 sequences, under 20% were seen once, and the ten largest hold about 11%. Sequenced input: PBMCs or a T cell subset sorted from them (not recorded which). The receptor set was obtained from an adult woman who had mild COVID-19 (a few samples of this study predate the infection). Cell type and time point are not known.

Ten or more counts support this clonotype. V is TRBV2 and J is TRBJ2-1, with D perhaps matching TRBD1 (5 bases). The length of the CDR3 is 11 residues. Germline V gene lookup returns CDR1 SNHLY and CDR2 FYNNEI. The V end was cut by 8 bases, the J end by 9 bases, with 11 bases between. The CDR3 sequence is CASGRVGEQFF. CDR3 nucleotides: TGTGCCAGCGGCAGGGTAGGTGAGCAGTTCTTC.

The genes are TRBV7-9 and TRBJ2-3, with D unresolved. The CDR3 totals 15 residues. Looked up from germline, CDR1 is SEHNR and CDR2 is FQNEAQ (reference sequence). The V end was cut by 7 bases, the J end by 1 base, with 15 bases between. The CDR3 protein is CASTPLRVGTDTQYF. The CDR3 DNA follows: TGTGCCAGCACCCCCCTAAGGGTAGGCACAGATACGCAGTATTTT. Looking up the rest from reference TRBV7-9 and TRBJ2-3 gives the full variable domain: DTGVSQNPRHKITKRGQNVTFRCDPISEHNRLYWYRQTLGQGPEFLTYFQNEAQLEKSRLLSDRFSAERPKGSFSTLEIQRTEQGDSAMYLCASTPLRVGTDTQYFGPGTRLTVL.

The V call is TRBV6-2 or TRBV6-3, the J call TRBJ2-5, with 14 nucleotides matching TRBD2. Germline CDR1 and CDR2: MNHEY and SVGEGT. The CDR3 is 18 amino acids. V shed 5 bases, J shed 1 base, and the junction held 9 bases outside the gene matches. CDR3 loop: CASSRPGTSGGRQETQYF. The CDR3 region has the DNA TGTGCCAGCAGTCGTCCCGGGACTAGCGGGGGCCGCCAAGAGACCCAGTACTTC.

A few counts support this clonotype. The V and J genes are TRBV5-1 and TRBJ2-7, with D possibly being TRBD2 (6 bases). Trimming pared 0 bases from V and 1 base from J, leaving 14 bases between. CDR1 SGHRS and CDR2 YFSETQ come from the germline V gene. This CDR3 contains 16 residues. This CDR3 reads CASSLGPSADSYEQYF. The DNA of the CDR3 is TGCGCCAGCAGCTTGGGCCCTAGCGCCGATTCCTACGAGCAGTACTTC.

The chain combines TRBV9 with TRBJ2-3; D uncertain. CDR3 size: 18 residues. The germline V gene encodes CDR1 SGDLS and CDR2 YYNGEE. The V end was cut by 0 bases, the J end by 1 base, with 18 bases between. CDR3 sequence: CASSVVPGSRMGTDTQYF. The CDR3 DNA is TGTGCCAGCAGCGTAGTACCAGGATCCAGAATGGGCACAGATACGCAGTATTTT.